This T cell receptor beta chain was found in a study of T cells in Graves' hyperthyroidism and ophthalmopathy. Study-level information: Once the initial diagnosis was made, peripheral blood was obtained before any treatment.

Study-level points and caveats: Ophthalmopathy was told apart from stable hyperthyroidism by a 13 V-J model.

TCR beta CDR3 regions were amplified from RNA transcripts. First-round RT-PCR of the TCR CDR3 relied on the HTBI primer set. TCRdb re-derived calls from the multiplex PCR reads in MiXCR, one entry per CDR3 protein. The sample shows around 210,000 distinct CDR3 sequences, roughly 17% of them seen only once. V dropped 6 bases and J dropped 1 base, with 7 bases sitting between them. The CDR3 is 13 amino acids. Germline CDR1 and CDR2: KGHDR and SFDVKD. To note about this clonotype: The target antigen is unknown.

The study defined stable Graves' hyperthyroidism as no ophthalmopathy progression within 18 months. These patients, aged 18 to 65, had recently diagnosed hyperthyroidism lasting under 2 months. The chain couples TRBV24-1 to TRBJ2-3, with D possibly matching TRBD1 (6 bases). This sequence was found in a woman between 50 and 59 years old with Graves' hyperthyroidism. The sequencing sample was made of blood. The CDR3 DNA follows: TGTGCCACCAGTAGACAGGGCACAGATACGCAGTATTTT. It translates to CATSRQGTDTQYF.